The 9 T cell receptor beta chains listed next were all sequenced from one sample in a study of post-analysis software for immune sequencing data. Notes on the study in general: Higher frequency in patients than in controls was seen for about five TRBV segments, with TRBV5-6, TRBV5-1 and TRBV20-1 among them.

Antigens of these TCRs are unknown. Prepared TCR beta cDNA libraries contained unique molecular identifiers. TCRdb reprocessed the PCR reads via MiXCR and lists one record per CDR3 protein. There are about 460,000 distinct CDR3 sequences in the sample; roughly 46% occur only once, and about 12% lies in the top ten. Source material: blood. The source of these receptors is a girl between 5 and 17 years old with multiple sclerosis.

The V call is TRBV7-2, the J call TRBJ2-7; TRBD2 aligns across 7 bases. The CDR3 extends over 16 amino acids. J was trimmed by 3 bases and V by 0 bases; bases with no gene match: 8. Germline V gene lookup returns CDR1 SGHTA and CDR2 FQGNSA. The CDR3 region has the DNA TGTGCCAGCAGCTTAGCGGGGGGTAGCGGGTACTACGAGCAGTACTTC. This codes for CASSLAGGSGYYEQYF.

The V gene is TRBV20-1, the J gene TRBJ2-3; perhaps TRBD2 as D (6 bases). The CDR3 is made up of 15 amino acids. Looked up from germline, CDR1 is DFQATT and CDR2 is SNEGSKA (reference sequence). V was shortened by 6 bases and J by 1 base, with 17 bases between the two germline ends. The CDR3 DNA sequence: TGCAGTGCCCCTACCTGGGCTAGCGGCACAGATACGCAGTATTTT. Translation gives CSAPTWASGTDTQYF.

V is TRBV12-3 or TRBV12-4 and J is TRBJ2-7; D might be TRBD2 (6 bases). The CDR3 contains 15 residues. V was pared by 3 bases and J by 0 bases, with 12 bases between. The CDR3 is CASSFFGGNSYEQYF. DNA for the CDR3: TGTGCCAGCAGTTTCTTTGGGGGGAACTCCTACGAGCAGTACTTC.

This clonotype was counted a few times. The rearrangement links TRBV5-1 to TRBJ2-1, with 15 positions matching TRBD2. This CDR3 is 17 amino acids long. Germline CDR1 SGHRS, CDR2 YFSETQ. Trimming took 4 bases from V and 3 from J; bases not matched to a gene: 5. The CDR3 loop reads CASSPGTSGRYYNEQFF. Here the CDR3 DNA reads TGCGCCAGCAGCCCGGGGACTAGCGGGAGGTACTACAATGAGCAGTTCTTC.

The gene calls are TRBV29-1 and TRBJ2-1, with D possibly TRBD1 on 5 matching bases. Germline V gene lookup returns CDR1 SQVTM and CDR2 ANQGSEA. V was clipped by 4 bases and J by 1 base, with 14 bases between them. CDR3 length: 15 residues. Here the CDR3 DNA reads TGCAGCGTTGCGAACAGGACCCCTTCCTACAATGAGCAGTTCTTC. Translating gives CSVANRTPSYNEQFF.

The chain uses TRBV20-1 and TRBJ2-7; the D is unclear. The CDR3 is 13 residues long. V lost 5 bases and J 2 bases, leaving 13 bases between the germline ends. CDR1 and CDR2 from the germline V gene are DFQATT and SNEGSKA (reference sequence). The DNA of the CDR3 is TGCAGTGCTTATAGGACCTCGGCCTACGAGCAGTACTTC. This encodes CSAYRTSAYEQYF.

J is TRBJ2-5 and V is TRBV4-2; 9 bases line up with TRBD2. V lost 0 bases, J lost 5 bases, and 7 bases stayed unmatched. Germline-derived CDR1 and CDR2 are LGHNA and YNFKEQ. The CDR3 length is 16 residues. Written as DNA, the CDR3 is TGTGCCAGCAGCCAAGATCAAGCGGGAGGTCGGGAGACCCAGTACTTC. This gives the protein CASSQDQAGGRETQYF.

This clonotype has just a few counts. The rearrangement joins TRBV18 to TRBJ1-2, with 10 bases identical to TRBD1. This CDR3 contains 17 residues. The trim removed 2 bases at V and 6 bases at J, leaving 12 bases unmatched. CDR1 is KGHSH and CDR2 is LQKENI in the germline V gene. CDR3 region: CASSPYRDRGVHDGYTF. The CDR3 DNA follows: TGTGCCAGCTCACCATACCGGGACAGGGGAGTTCACGATGGCTACACCTTC.

This clonotype was seen only a few times. The chain carries TRBV24-1 and TRBJ2-1, with a weak D call TRBD1 (5 bases). The CDR3 sequence is 16 residues long. Germline CDR1 is KGHDR and CDR2 is SFDVKD. V lost 4 bases to trimming and J lost 7 bases, with 19 bases between them. DNA for the CDR3: TGTGCCACCAGTGAGGGCAGGGCTAGGCGCGAGAATGAGCAGTTCTTC. Amino acids: CATSEGRARRENEQFF.